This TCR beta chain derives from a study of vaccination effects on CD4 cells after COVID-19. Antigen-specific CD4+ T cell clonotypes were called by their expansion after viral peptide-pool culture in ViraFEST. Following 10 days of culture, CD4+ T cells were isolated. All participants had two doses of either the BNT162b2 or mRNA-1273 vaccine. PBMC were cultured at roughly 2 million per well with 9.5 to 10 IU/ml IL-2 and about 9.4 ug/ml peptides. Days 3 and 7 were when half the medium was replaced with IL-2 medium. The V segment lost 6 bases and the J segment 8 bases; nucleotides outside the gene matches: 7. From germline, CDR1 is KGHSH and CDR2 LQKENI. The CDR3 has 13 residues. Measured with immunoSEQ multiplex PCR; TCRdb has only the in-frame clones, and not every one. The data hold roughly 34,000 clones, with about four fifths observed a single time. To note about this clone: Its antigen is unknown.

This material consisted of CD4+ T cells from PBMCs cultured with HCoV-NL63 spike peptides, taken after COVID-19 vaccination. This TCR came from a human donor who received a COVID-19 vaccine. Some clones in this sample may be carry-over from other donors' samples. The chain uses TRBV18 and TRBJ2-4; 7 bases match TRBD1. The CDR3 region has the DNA TGTGCCAGCTCTCCGACAGGGACGTACATTCAGTACTTC. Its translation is CASSPTGTYIQYF.